A selection of T cell receptor beta chains follows, all from one sample in a study of blood T cell repertoires in COVID-19. Some clones are missing from TCRdb's copy, which holds only in-frame ones; the method was immunoSEQ multiplex PCR. The sample lists approximately 320,000 clones, about nine tenths occurring once. The sequenced sample consisted of PBMCs or T cells enriched from blood (not recorded which). The receptors shown here come from a man aged 55 to 69 who had recovered from COVID-19. Each CDR3 is given with its conserved first and last residue. Each record gives: J gene, CDR3 length, V gene, clone size, D gene, CDR3 DNA, CDR3 protein. The D gene is left open where the match is weak. The listing skips clone size in some rows; elsewhere it reads once, few, many or a size class.

j_gene: TRBJ1-1
len: 18
v_gene: TRBV30
abundance: NA
d_gene: TRBD1
CDR3nt: TGTGCCTGGAAGGGGCGAAGCAGCAGGGGGCGAGGGCAGGCTGAAGCTTTCTTT
CDR3aa: CAWKGRSSRGRGQAEAFF

j_gene: TRBJ2-3
len: 15
v_gene: TRBV7-3
abundance: NA
d_gene: NA
CDR3nt: TGTGCCAGCAGCTTAACGGCGGGGGCCCCAGATACGCAGTATTTT
CDR3aa: CASSLTAGAPDTQYF

j_gene: TRBJ2-3
len: 14
v_gene: TRBV6-1
abundance: NA
d_gene: TRBD1
CDR3nt: TGTGCCAGCAGTGATGGACAGGGGGGAGATACGCAGTATTTT
CDR3aa: CASSDGQGGDTQYF

j_gene: TRBJ2-7
len: 13
v_gene: TRBV5-4
abundance: NA
d_gene: NA
CDR3nt: TGTGCCAGCAGCTTGGGGCTAGCTGGAGAGCAGTACTTC
CDR3aa: CASSLGLAGEQYF

j_gene: TRBJ2-1
len: 15
v_gene: TRBV7-8
abundance: NA
d_gene: TRBD2
CDR3nt: TGTGCCAGCAGCCCGACTAGCGGGGCTAACAATGAGCAGTTCTTC
CDR3aa: CASSPTSGANNEQFF

j_gene: TRBJ1-4
len: 13
v_gene: TRBV5-1
abundance: NA
d_gene: NA
CDR3nt: TGCGCCAGCAGCCTCGGACAGAATGAAAAACTGTTTTTT
CDR3aa: CASSLGQNEKLFF

j_gene: TRBJ1-3
len: 19
v_gene: TRBV19
abundance: NA
d_gene: NA
CDR3nt: TGTGCCAGTAGTGTCTCGACCCGACAGCTCGGCCCTTCTGGAAACACCATATATTTT
CDR3aa: CASSVSTRQLGPSGNTIYF

j_gene: TRBJ2-3
len: 15
v_gene: TRBV5-1
abundance: NA
d_gene: TRBD2
CDR3nt: TGCGCCAGCAGCGGACTAGCGGGAGCGACAGATACGCAGTATTTT
CDR3aa: CASSGLAGATDTQYF

j_gene: TRBJ1-1
len: 14
v_gene: TRBV13
abundance: few
d_gene: NA
CDR3nt: TGTGCCAGCAGCCTACGAGGACATTCCACTGAAGCTTTCTTT
CDR3aa: CASSLRGHSTEAFF

j_gene: TRBJ1-5
len: 13
v_gene: TRBV2
abundance: NA
d_gene: TRBD1
CDR3nt: TGTGCCAGCAAGGACAGGGGGCCTGGGCCCCAGCATTTT
CDR3aa: CASKDRGPGPQHF

j_gene: TRBJ1-3
len: 12
v_gene: TRBV6-5
abundance: NA
d_gene: TRBD1
CDR3nt: TGTGCCAGCAGGACAGGGGGAAACACCATATATTTT
CDR3aa: CASRTGGNTIYF

j_gene: TRBJ2-3
len: 15
v_gene: TRBV24-1
abundance: NA
d_gene: TRBD2
CDR3nt: TGTGCCACCAGTGATGGGGGAGGGCCCCATGATACGCAGTATTTT
CDR3aa: CATSDGGGPHDTQYF

j_gene: TRBJ2-2
len: 12
v_gene: TRBV7-2
abundance: NA
d_gene: TRBD2
CDR3nt: TGTGCCAGCAGTAAGCGGGGCGGGGAGCTGTTTTTT
CDR3aa: CASSKRGGELFF

j_gene: TRBJ2-7
len: 14
v_gene: TRBV4-3
abundance: NA
d_gene: NA
CDR3nt: TGCGCCAGCAGCCAATACTCGGGTCCCTACGAGCAGTACTTC
CDR3aa: CASSQYSGPYEQYF

j_gene: TRBJ2-7
len: 12
v_gene: TRBV3-1/TRBV3-2
abundance: once
d_gene: NA
CDR3nt: TGTGCCAGCAGCCATCTCGGGGGCGAGCAGTACTTC
CDR3aa: CASSHLGGEQYF